This T cell receptor (beta chain) was identified in a study of CD8+CD57+ T cells in acquired aplastic anemia. Whole-study context: Sorted CD4+ and CD8+ cells gave an average of about 3.4 ug of DNA. Healthy donors gave 11 million or so reads on average for CD4+ cells. Study-wide results and caveats: Shared by patients and controls, 25 to 35 CD8+ CDR3s were abundant in patients. A significant difference in CD8+ Simpson's diversity between patients and controls was not found.

Genomic DNA provided the template from which TCR beta VDJ and CDR3 profiles were obtained. Each CDR3 protein gets one entry after TCRdb re-called the reads with MiXCR. The top ten hold approximately 32% of the sample, which has approximately 200,000 distinct CDR3 sequences, over 55% seen once. The CDR3 extends over 16 amino acids. Between the trimmed V and J ends, which lost 10 bases and 2 bases, there was a span of 21 bases. The germline V gene has CDR1 MNHNY and CDR2 SVGAGI (reference sequence). This clonotype was detected ten times or more. Its matching antigen is unknown. The TCR sequence derives from a human donor in good health. The source material was sorted CD4+, CD8+, or CD8+CD57+ T cells (not recorded which) from PBMCs. The chain joins TRBV6-6 to TRBJ1-3; D is uncertain. This CDR3 is CATAIGLLPAGNTIYF. For the CDR3, the DNA is TGTGCCACAGCGATCGGGCTACTACCTGCTGGAAACACCATATATTTT.